This is a list of T cell receptor beta chains from one sample in a study of T-cell memory formation after mild COVID-19. TCRdb called the 5' RACE reads again in MiXCR, with one record for every CDR3 protein. The data contain about 350,000 distinct CDR3 sequences, roughly 20% of them seen just once; the ten biggest clones take up around a fifth. Sequenced input: PBMCs or a T cell subset sorted from them (not recorded which). The source is a man aged 18 to 29 who had mild COVID-19 (a few samples of this study predate the infection). Cell type and time point are not known. Each CDR3 is given with its conserved first and last residue. D genes are given only for firm matches. The size of a clone is reported for some rows only, either as once, few or many, or as a class for expanded clones.

v_gene: TRBV4-3; d_gene: .; j_gene: TRBJ1-1; abundance: .; CDR3aa: CASSQDLVNTEAFF; CDR3nt: TGCGCCAGCAGCCAAGATCTCGTGAACACTGAAGCTTTCTTT
v_gene: TRBV7-2; d_gene: TRBD1; j_gene: TRBJ1-4; abundance: .; CDR3aa: CASSNFDRVGEKLFF; CDR3nt: TGTGCCAGCAGCAACTTTGACAGGGTAGGGGAAAAACTGTTTTTT
v_gene: TRBV5-1; d_gene: .; j_gene: TRBJ2-3; abundance: few; CDR3aa: CASRAESTDTQYF; CDR3nt: TGCGCCAGCAGAGCGGAAAGCACAGATACGCAGTATTTT
v_gene: TRBV7-2; d_gene: .; j_gene: TRBJ2-7; abundance: .; CDR3aa: CASSFNGGPYEQYF; CDR3nt: TGTGCCAGCAGCTTCAACGGGGGACCCTACGAGCAGTACTTC
v_gene: TRBV29-1; d_gene: TRBD1; j_gene: TRBJ1-2; abundance: .; CDR3aa: CSGIDREGGYGYTF; CDR3nt: TGCAGCGGCATAGACAGGGAAGGAGGCTATGGCTACACCTTC
v_gene: TRBV12-3/TRBV12-4; d_gene: .; j_gene: TRBJ1-5; abundance: .; CDR3aa: CASSLSDQPQHF; CDR3nt: TGTGCCAGCAGTTTATCGGATCAGCCCCAGCATTTT
v_gene: TRBV7-2; d_gene: .; j_gene: TRBJ1-1; abundance: few; CDR3aa: CASSSYTGSEAFF; CDR3nt: TGTGCCAGCAGCTCTTATACAGGGTCTGAAGCTTTCTTT
v_gene: TRBV5-1; d_gene: .; j_gene: TRBJ2-2; abundance: .; CDR3aa: CASSLAPGENTGELFF; CDR3nt: TGCGCCAGCAGCTTGGCGCCAGGGGAGAACACCGGGGAGCTGTTTTTT
v_gene: TRBV5-1; d_gene: .; j_gene: TRBJ1-6; abundance: .; CDR3aa: CASSLAPGISSYNSPLHF; CDR3nt: TGCGCCAGCAGCCTTGCCCCGGGGATCAGCTCCTATAATTCACCCCTCCACTTT
v_gene: TRBV20-1; d_gene: .; j_gene: TRBJ2-1; abundance: .; CDR3aa: CSADGYNEQFF; CDR3nt: TGCAGTGCCGACGGCTACAATGAGCAGTTCTTC
v_gene: TRBV7-3; d_gene: .; j_gene: TRBJ2-1; abundance: few; CDR3aa: CASSLILRGRDNEQFF; CDR3nt: TGTGCCAGCAGCTTAATACTACGGGGGCGTGACAATGAGCAGTTCTTC
v_gene: TRBV6-4; d_gene: TRBD1; j_gene: TRBJ2-2; abundance: .; CDR3aa: CASSPGTGDTGELFF; CDR3nt: TGTGCCAGCAGTCCCGGGACAGGGGACACCGGGGAGCTGTTTTTT
v_gene: TRBV6-5; d_gene: TRBD1; j_gene: TRBJ1-2; abundance: few; CDR3aa: CASRLGQGSYGYTF; CDR3nt: TGTGCCAGCAGACTCGGACAGGGCAGCTATGGCTACACCTTC
v_gene: TRBV7-2; d_gene: .; j_gene: TRBJ2-1; abundance: few; CDR3aa: CASSLAGGDYNEQFF; CDR3nt: TGTGCCAGCAGCTTGGCCGGCGGAGACTACAATGAGCAGTTCTTC
v_gene: TRBV5-1; d_gene: .; j_gene: TRBJ1-1; abundance: few; CDR3aa: CASERQVGNTEAFF; CDR3nt: TGCGCCAGCGAGAGACAGGTGGGGAACACTGAAGCTTTCTTT
v_gene: TRBV11-2; d_gene: TRBD2; j_gene: TRBJ2-3; abundance: few; CDR3aa: CASSFGGAPPDTQYF; CDR3nt: TGTGCCAGCAGCTTCGGGGGGGCCCCCCCAGATACGCAGTATTTT
v_gene: TRBV12-3/TRBV12-4; d_gene: .; j_gene: TRBJ2-7; abundance: .; CDR3aa: CASSEHMEYEQYF; CDR3nt: TGTGCCAGCAGCGAACATATGGAATACGAGCAGTACTTC
v_gene: TRBV20-1; d_gene: TRBD2; j_gene: TRBJ2-1; abundance: .; CDR3aa: CGPLAGIHNEQFF; CDR3nt: TGCGGACCACTAGCGGGGATACACAATGAGCAGTTCTTC
v_gene: TRBV5-5; d_gene: .; j_gene: TRBJ2-2; abundance: .; CDR3aa: CASSLGAGTGELFF; CDR3nt: TGTGCCAGCAGCTTGGGGGCGGGCACCGGGGAGCTGTTTTTT
v_gene: TRBV12-3/TRBV12-4; d_gene: .; j_gene: TRBJ1-5; abundance: .; CDR3aa: CASRPGLNNQPQHF; CDR3nt: TGTGCCAGCCGACCGGGACTAAACAATCAGCCCCAGCATTTT
v_gene: TRBV7-2; d_gene: TRBD1; j_gene: TRBJ1-2; abundance: few; CDR3aa: CASSLNRGGDRHTF; CDR3nt: TGTGCCAGCAGCTTAAACAGGGGAGGGGACCGTCACACCTTC
v_gene: TRBV20-1; d_gene: .; j_gene: TRBJ2-5; abundance: .; CDR3aa: CSARAPTDPDPETQYF; CDR3nt: TGCAGTGCTAGGGCCCCCACTGACCCGGACCCAGAGACCCAGTACTTC
v_gene: TRBV12-3/TRBV12-4; d_gene: .; j_gene: TRBJ2-3; abundance: few; CDR3aa: CASSIMGTQYF; CDR3nt: TGTGCCAGCAGTATAATGGGCACGCAGTATTTT
v_gene: TRBV20-1; d_gene: TRBD2; j_gene: TRBJ2-1; abundance: .; CDR3aa: CSARGRASGGPRTLRGQFF; CDR3nt: TGCAGTGCTAGGGGCAGGGCGAGCGGGGGTCCCCGAACGCTCAGGGGGCAGTTCTTC
v_gene: TRBV7-2; d_gene: TRBD1; j_gene: TRBJ1-2; abundance: .; CDR3aa: CASSFDREYSSYGYTF; CDR3nt: TGTGCCAGCAGCTTTGACAGGGAGTATTCCTCCTATGGCTACACCTTC
v_gene: TRBV3-1; d_gene: TRBD1; j_gene: TRBJ1-1; abundance: few; CDR3aa: CASSQETGRRAFF; CDR3nt: TGTGCCAGCAGCCAAGAGACAGGGCGGAGGGCTTTCTTT
v_gene: TRBV7-6; d_gene: .; j_gene: TRBJ2-7; abundance: few; CDR3aa: CASSLDHGTYEQYF; CDR3nt: TGTGCCAGCAGCTTAGATCACGGCACCTACGAGCAGTACTTC
v_gene: TRBV9; d_gene: .; j_gene: TRBJ1-2; abundance: few; CDR3aa: CASSASGSPDYGYTF; CDR3nt: TGTGCCAGCAGCGCCTCCGGGTCCCCGGACTATGGCTACACCTTC
v_gene: TRBV7-7; d_gene: TRBD2; j_gene: TRBJ2-1; abundance: few; CDR3aa: CASSHGTSGNEQFF; CDR3nt: TGTGCCAGCAGCCACGGGACTAGCGGTAATGAGCAGTTCTTC
v_gene: TRBV6-5; d_gene: .; j_gene: TRBJ2-2; abundance: .; CDR3aa: CASSYSELTGELFF; CDR3nt: TGTGCCAGCAGTTACTCAGAGCTAACCGGGGAGCTGTTTTTT
v_gene: TRBV3-1; d_gene: TRBD2; j_gene: TRBJ2-3; abundance: .; CDR3aa: CASSQGRTSGSTQYF; CDR3nt: TGTGCCAGCAGCCAAGGCCGGACTAGCGGGAGTACGCAGTATTTT
v_gene: TRBV12-3/TRBV12-4; d_gene: .; j_gene: TRBJ2-6; abundance: few; CDR3aa: CASSSTASGANVLTF; CDR3nt: TGTGCCAGCAGTTCGACTGCTTCTGGGGCCAACGTCCTGACTTTC
v_gene: TRBV10-3; d_gene: .; j_gene: TRBJ2-3; abundance: few; CDR3aa: CAIREGTDTQYF; CDR3nt: TGTGCCATCCGAGAGGGAACAGATACGCAGTATTTT
v_gene: TRBV23-1; d_gene: .; j_gene: TRBJ2-5; abundance: many; CDR3aa: CASSHPLEQPQETQYF; CDR3nt: TGCGCCAGCAGTCATCCGTTGGAACAGCCCCAAGAGACCCAGTACTTC
v_gene: TRBV5-6; d_gene: .; j_gene: TRBJ2-5; abundance: .; CDR3aa: CASSLRQTKYF; CDR3nt: TGTGCCAGCAGCTTGAGACAGACCAAGTACTTC
v_gene: TRBV7-8; d_gene: .; j_gene: TRBJ1-1; abundance: once; CDR3aa: CASSLMVVGGEAFF; CDR3nt: TGTGCCAGCAGCTTAATGGTGGTTGGGGGTGAAGCTTTCTTT
v_gene: TRBV7-9; d_gene: .; j_gene: TRBJ2-5; abundance: .; CDR3aa: CASSTGRGQETQYF; CDR3nt: TGTGCCAGCAGTACCGGACGGGGCCAAGAGACCCAGTACTTC
v_gene: TRBV4-1; d_gene: .; j_gene: TRBJ1-2; abundance: few; CDR3aa: CASSQPPPGLYGYTF; CDR3nt: TGCGCCAGCAGCCAACCCCCCCCGGGGCTCTATGGCTACACCTTC
v_gene: TRBV6-2/TRBV6-3; d_gene: .; j_gene: TRBJ1-1; abundance: .; CDR3aa: CASSYSNWGTEAFF; CDR3nt: TGTGCCAGCAGTTACTCGAATTGGGGTACTGAAGCTTTCTTT
v_gene: TRBV24-1; d_gene: .; j_gene: TRBJ1-2; abundance: .; CDR3aa: CATSGGPNYGYTF; CDR3nt: TGTGCCACCAGTGGGGGCCCTAACTATGGCTACACCTTC
v_gene: TRBV11-2; d_gene: .; j_gene: TRBJ2-2; abundance: few; CDR3aa: CASSFRGGWGNTGELFF; CDR3nt: TGTGCCAGCAGCTTCCGTGGGGGGTGGGGGAACACCGGGGAGCTGTTTTTT
v_gene: TRBV7-6; d_gene: .; j_gene: TRBJ2-2; abundance: few; CDR3aa: CASQPGESGELFF; CDR3nt: TGTGCCAGCCAACCGGGGGAATCCGGGGAGCTGTTTTTT
v_gene: TRBV20-1; d_gene: .; j_gene: TRBJ1-1; abundance: few; CDR3aa: CSARPGALNTEAFF; CDR3nt: TGCAGTGCTAGACCGGGGGCCCTGAACACTGAAGCTTTCTTT
v_gene: TRBV7-3; d_gene: TRBD1; j_gene: TRBJ1-6; abundance: .; CDR3aa: CASSLTGTGGSPLHF; CDR3nt: TGTGCCAGCAGCCTAACCGGGACAGGGGGTTCACCCCTCCACTTT
v_gene: TRBV5-1; d_gene: TRBD2; j_gene: TRBJ2-3; abundance: few; CDR3aa: CASSKTSGGLDTQYF; CDR3nt: TGCGCCAGCAGCAAAACTAGCGGGGGGTTAGATACGCAGTATTTT
v_gene: TRBV29-1; d_gene: .; j_gene: TRBJ1-5; abundance: many; CDR3aa: CSVGDGLLGNQPQHF; CDR3nt: TGCAGCGTTGGTGATGGGTTGCTCGGCAATCAGCCCCAGCATTTT
v_gene: TRBV7-8; d_gene: TRBD1; j_gene: TRBJ1-5; abundance: .; CDR3aa: CASSPRDSIFRQHF; CDR3nt: TGTGCCAGCAGCCCCCGGGACAGCATTTTCCGCCAGCATTTT
v_gene: TRBV6-2/TRBV6-3; d_gene: .; j_gene: TRBJ1-3; abundance: .; CDR3aa: CASSYSAPYSGNTIYF; CDR3nt: TGTGCCAGCAGTTACTCGGCACCGTACTCTGGAAACACCATATATTTT
v_gene: TRBV10-3; d_gene: .; j_gene: TRBJ1-1; abundance: .; CDR3aa: CAIAAAEPEAFF; CDR3nt: TGTGCCATCGCCGCGGCCGAGCCTGAAGCTTTCTTT
v_gene: TRBV7-2; d_gene: .; j_gene: TRBJ2-3; abundance: few; CDR3aa: CASSLAGAGSPDTQYF; CDR3nt: TGTGCCAGCAGCTTAGCGGGGGCAGGTAGCCCAGATACGCAGTATTTT
v_gene: TRBV20-1; d_gene: .; j_gene: TRBJ2-3; abundance: few; CDR3aa: CSARTTPGTDTQYF; CDR3nt: TGCAGTGCTAGAACGACTCCTGGCACAGATACGCAGTATTTT
v_gene: TRBV7-2; d_gene: .; j_gene: TRBJ1-5; abundance: .; CDR3aa: CASSRDPYQPQHF; CDR3nt: TGTGCCAGCAGCCGGGACCCTTATCAGCCCCAGCATTTT
v_gene: TRBV7-3; d_gene: .; j_gene: TRBJ1-1; abundance: few; CDR3aa: CASSRDVLAEAFF; CDR3nt: TGTGCCAGCAGTCGTGATGTATTGGCTGAAGCTTTCTTT